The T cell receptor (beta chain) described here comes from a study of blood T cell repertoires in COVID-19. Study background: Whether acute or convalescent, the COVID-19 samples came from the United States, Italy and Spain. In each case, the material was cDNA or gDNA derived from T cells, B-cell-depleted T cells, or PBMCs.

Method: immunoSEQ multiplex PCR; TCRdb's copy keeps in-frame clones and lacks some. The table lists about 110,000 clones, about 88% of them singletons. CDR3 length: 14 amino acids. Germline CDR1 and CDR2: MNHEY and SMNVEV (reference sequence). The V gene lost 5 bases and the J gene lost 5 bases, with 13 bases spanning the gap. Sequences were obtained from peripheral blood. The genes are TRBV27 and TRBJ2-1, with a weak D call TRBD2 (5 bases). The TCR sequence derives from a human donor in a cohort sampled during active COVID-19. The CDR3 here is CASSPSIRDNEQFF. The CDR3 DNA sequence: TGTGCCAGCAGTCCTAGCATTCGGGACAATGAGCAGTTCTTC.